Described below is a single T cell receptor beta chain sequence and its context. Assay: immunoSEQ multiplex PCR; the TCRdb copy retains only in-frame clones and omits some. Of about 64,000 clones in the sample, about nine tenths were seen once. The entry originates in a study of OX40 agonist ivuxolimab in advanced cancers. Study details: All patients had ivuxolimab intravenously every 2 weeks at 0.01 to 10 mg/kg. Males comprised around four fifths of the group, whose mean age was about 61 years (range about 20 to 79).

Germline lookup yields CDR1 MNHNS and CDR2 SASEGT. The CDR3 runs to 15 residues. Trimming cost V 3 bases and J 1 base; bases outside gene matches: 5. Sequenced material: CD4+ or CD8+ T cells sorted from blood, taken in a trial of the OX40 agonist ivuxolimab. The receptor was isolated from an adult with an advanced solid tumor such as melanoma, head and neck, liver or kidney cancer. The gene calls are TRBV6-1 and TRBJ1-1; 7 nucleotides align to TRBD1. The CDR3 loop reads CASSEKAGGNTEAFF. DNA of the CDR3: TGTGCCAGCAGTGAGAAGGCAGGGGGGAACACTGAAGCTTTCTTT.